This T cell receptor beta chain comes out of a study of regulatory T cells in long-lasting Graves disease. Study at large: Over 5 years on antithyroid drugs plus positive TSH receptor antibodies marked Graves' disease as persistent.

This sample's time point: persistent/refractory GD, antithyroid drugs over 5 years with positive TRAb. PBMC-derived RNA was used for the TCR library. This CDR3 is built from 14 residues. TCR beta libraries were built with iRepertoire HTBI primers and Arm-PCR of CDR3 regions. TCRdb analysed the multiplex PCR reads with MiXCR anew, one entry per CDR3 protein. The sample holds about 290,000 distinct CDR3 sequences, 20% to 25% seen once. The study, taken as a whole, reports: Peripheral blood, not thyroid tissue, was the sole material studied. TCR diversity was lower in persistent Graves' patients than in newly diagnosed ones. Among the persistent patients, 2,500 to 3,000 public clonotypes were shared, more than the approximately 1,000 shared among new patients.

In its sample, this clonotype was seen many times. Its antigen remains unidentified. The sample here was peripheral blood mononuclear cells (PBMCs), taken when the disease was refractory, from a patient treated with antithyroid drugs. This chain connects TRBV12-3 or TRBV12-4 to TRBJ2-7, with TRBD1 matching over 11 bases. This clonotype was sampled from a female donor with Graves disease. CDR3 bases: TGTGCTTCACGGGGACAGGGGGTCGTGTACGAGCAGTACTTC. This translates into CASRGQGVVYEQYF.